Listed here are 9 T cell receptor beta chains from one sample, sequenced in a study of T cell therapy after organ transplantation. The sample's time point: 4-8 weeks after completion of therapy. Assay used: immunoSEQ multiplex PCR; TCRdb lists only in-frame clones, some missing. There are a few thousand clones in the sample; approximately 80% occur only once, and about 40% lies in the top ten. The antigens for these receptors are not known. Here the sequenced sample was CD8+ T cells from blood, taken after autologous CMV-specific T cell therapy. The source of these receptors is a human patient who had received a solid organ transplant and had CMV disease. These T cells may partly come from the graft donor.

This clone was observed a single time. V gene TRBV7-9 combines with J gene TRBJ2-1, with D possibly being TRBD1 or TRBD2 (7 bases each). The germline CDR1 and CDR2 sequences are SEHNR and FQNEAQ (reference sequence). This CDR3 has 14 amino acids. Between the trimmed V and J ends, which lost 8 bases and 8 bases, there was a span of 19 bases. CDR3 in DNA: TGTGCCAGCGAGGGGGCGGGAGTCGGCCATGAGCAGTTCTTC. Amino acids: CASEGAGVGHEQFF.

This chain uses TRBV7-9 with TRBJ2-6; D gene ambiguous. The CDR3 spans 14 residues. Trimming took off 8 bases at V and 1 base at J, with 9 bases between the two ends. Per germline, CDR1 SEHNR and CDR2 FQNEAQ (reference sequence). The chain's CDR3 is CASFMGSGANVLTF. In DNA form, the CDR3 reads TGTGCCAGCTTTATGGGGTCTGGGGCCAACGTCCTGACTTTC.

V usage is TRBV5-6 and J usage is TRBJ1-5; TRBD1 aligns across 7 bases. V gave up 0 bases and J gave up 6 bases; unmatched junction bases: 6. Germline V gene sequence: CDR1 SGHDT, CDR2 YYEEEE. The CDR3 sequence is 15 residues long. CDR3 protein: CASSLAGGQGQPQHF. CDR3 nucleotides: TGTGCCAGCAGCTTGGCAGGGGGTCAAGGTCAGCCCCAGCATTTT.

The V and J genes are TRBV5-4 and TRBJ2-5; 15 bases match TRBD2. CDR3 length: 18 amino acids. Germline V CDR1 and CDR2: SGHNT, YYREEE (reference sequence). After removal of 5 bases from V and 2 bases from J, the junction contained 10 bases not matched to a gene. The CDR3 coding sequence is TGTGCCAGCAGATCCGGACTAGCGGGAGGGCCAGATCAAGAGACCCAGTACTTC. This encodes CASRSGLAGGPDQETQYF. The variable domain in full, with the rest retrieved from reference TRBV5-4 and TRBJ2-5, is ETGVTQSPTHLIKTRGQQVTLRCSSQSGHNTVSWYQQALGQGPQFIFQYYREEENGRGNFPPRFSGLQFPNYSSELNVNALELDDSALYLCASRSGLAGGPDQETQYFGPGTRLLVL.

CDR3 sequence (DNA): TGTGCCAGCAGAGGGTTGGGGGGGGCTTTCTTT. The encoded protein is CASRGLGGAFF. V gene TRBV2 combines with J gene TRBJ1-1, with a tentative D call TRBD1 (5 bases). V lost 6 bases to trimming and J lost 11 bases, with 13 bases between them. The CDR3 spans 11 residues. CDR1 is SNHLY and CDR2 is FYNNEI in the germline V gene.

This chain joins TRBV28 and TRBJ2-1; D is possibly TRBD1 or TRBD2 (6 bases each). Germline-derived CDR1 and CDR2 are MDHEN and SYDVKM. Trimming stripped 3 bases from V and 8 bases from J, with 29 bases between. The CDR3 is 19 amino acids. For the CDR3, the DNA is TGTGCCAGCAGTTTCGGACAGCAGCCTCCGGGACTGCCGGGGGATGAGCAGTTCTTC. Its translation: CASSFGQQPPGLPGDEQFF.

This clone has more than one count but fewer than ten. J is TRBJ2-7 and V is TRBV27; a weak D match, TRBD2 (5 bases). V dropped 3 bases and J dropped 6 bases, with 15 bases sitting between them. The CDR3 covers 14 residues. The germline gives CDR1 MNHEY, CDR2 SMNVEV (reference sequence). Written as DNA, the CDR3 is TGTGCCAGCAGTTTGAGTAGCGCCGGTGGCGAGCAGTACTTC. This sequence encodes CASSLSSAGGEQYF.

V is TRBV19 and J is TRBJ1-2, with D possibly being TRBD1 (6 bases). CDR3 length: 15 amino acids. The V end lost 3 bases, the J end lost 4 bases, and 15 bases lay between the germline ends. The germline V gene encodes CDR1 LNHDA and CDR2 SQIVND (reference sequence). Here the CDR3 DNA reads TGTGCCAGTAGTATGGGCTTACAGGGCGGCTATGGCTACACCTTC. Translated, it gives CASSMGLQGGYGYTF.

The chain has TRBV5-1 and TRBJ2-7; D perhaps matches TRBD2 (5 bases). This CDR3 spans 15 amino acids. Trimming removed 3 bases at V and 5 bases at J, with 18 bases between. The germline V gene has CDR1 SGHRS and CDR2 YFSETQ. CDR3 sequence (DNA): TGCGCCAGCAGCTCGTCCACTAGATCCTTCGACGAGCAGTACTTC. This encodes CASSSSTRSFDEQYF.